The clone carrying this TCR beta chain showed up many times. Its matching antigen is unknown. This entry comes from a study of T cell repertoires in cytomegalovirus infection. In the study overall: Indicated by public TCR beta signatures were CMV infection and matching HLA type. Broader study findings: CMV carriers with the relevant HLA were identified by cumulative public TCR beta family frequency. Clonotypes of TCR beta that were HLA-C-restricted and CMV-specific dominated the ex vivo response.

Each CDR3 protein gets one entry after TCRdb re-called the reads with MiXCR. This sample has about 310,000 distinct CDR3 sequences, with 15% to 20% found just once. The CDR3 sequence is 16 residues long. The junction had 8 bases not matched to a gene; V was cut back by 7 bases and J by 6 bases. The V gene's germline CDR1 is SNHLY and CDR2 FYNNEI. Source material: PBMCs. The rearrangement links TRBV2 to TRBJ2-3; TRBD2 aligns across 15 bases. This clonotype was sampled from a human donor in good health (CMV status not recorded). Some clones in this sample may be carry-over from other donors' samples. Written as DNA, the CDR3 is TGTGCCAGCACCAAAGGACTAGCGGGGGGGCAGGATACGCAGTATTTT. Its protein product is CASTKGLAGGQDTQYF. The full variable domain, completed using reference TRBV2 and TRBJ2-3, is EPEVTQTPSHQVTQMGQEVILRCVPISNHLYFYWYRQILGQKVEFLVSFYNNEISEKSEIFDDQFSVERPDGSNFTLKIRSTKLEDSAMYFCASTKGLAGGQDTQYFGPGTRLTVL.